This T cell receptor beta chain was observed in a study of cytomegalovirus exposure and HLA in healthy donors. Study-wide context: In an early release, HLA-typed donors contributed some 82 million unique TCR sequences. Study-wide results and limits: Beyond CMV serostatus, there was no information to go on about immune exposure. The authors later linked a missense DCLRE1C variant to TCR beta V- and J-gene trimming. Analyses of presence and absence presupposed an approximately uniform sequencing depth across donors.

The CDR3 is made up of 13 amino acids. With 8 bases clipped from V and 8 bases from J, the junction kept 10 bases outside the gene matches. Germline assignment: CDR1 MNHNS and CDR2 SASEGT. PCR employed 60 Vbeta and 13 Jbeta primers. Measured with immunoSEQ multiplex PCR; TCRdb has only the in-frame clones, and not every one. This table holds over 100,000 clones, about 62% found once. To note about this clone: Its antigen is undetermined.

The gene calls are TRBV6-1 and TRBJ1-2; TRBD1 matches at 8 bases. Source material: PBMCs. The TCR was taken from a woman aged 40 to 49 in good health and CMV-seropositive. The CDR3 here is CASEGQGQIGYTF. Written as DNA, the CDR3 is TGTGCCAGCGAAGGACAGGGACAGATCGGCTACACCTTC.